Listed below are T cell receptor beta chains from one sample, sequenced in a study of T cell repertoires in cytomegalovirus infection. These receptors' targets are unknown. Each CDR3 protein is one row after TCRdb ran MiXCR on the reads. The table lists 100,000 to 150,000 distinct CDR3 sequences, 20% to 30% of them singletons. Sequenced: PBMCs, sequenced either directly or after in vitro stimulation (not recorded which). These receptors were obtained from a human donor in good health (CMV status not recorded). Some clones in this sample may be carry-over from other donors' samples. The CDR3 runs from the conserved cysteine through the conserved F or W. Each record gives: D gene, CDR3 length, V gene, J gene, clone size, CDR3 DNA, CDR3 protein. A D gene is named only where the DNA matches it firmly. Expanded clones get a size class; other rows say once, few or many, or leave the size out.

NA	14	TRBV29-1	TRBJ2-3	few	TGCAGCGTTGATGGGGTTGGGGGCACAGATACGCAGTATTTT	CSVDGVGGTDTQYF
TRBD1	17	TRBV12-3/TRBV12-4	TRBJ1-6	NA	TGTGCCAGCAGTTTTAGCAGGACAGGGGCCGAGAATTCACCCCTCCACTTT	CASSFSRTGAENSPLHF
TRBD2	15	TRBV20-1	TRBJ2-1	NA	TGCAGTGCCAACCGCGGACTAGCGGTATACAATGAGCAGTTCTTC	CSANRGLAVYNEQFF
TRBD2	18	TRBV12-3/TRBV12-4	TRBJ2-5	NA	TGTGCCAGCAGCCCCGGGACTAGCGGGAGGGCCAGTGGGGAGACCCAGTACTTC	CASSPGTSGRASGETQYF
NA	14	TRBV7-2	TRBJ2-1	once	TGTGCCAGCTCAGGAGGAAACTCCTACAATGAGCAGTTCTTC	CASSGGNSYNEQFF
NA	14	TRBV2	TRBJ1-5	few	TGTGCCAGCAGTGAATGGGGACGCAATCAGCCCCAGCATTTT	CASSEWGRNQPQHF
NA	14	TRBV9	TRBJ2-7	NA	TGTGCCAGCAGCGTAGAATTCGGGGGTTACGAGCAGTACTTC	CASSVEFGGYEQYF
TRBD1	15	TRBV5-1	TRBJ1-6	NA	TGCGCCAGCAGCAGAGGGGACAGTTCGAATTCACCCCTCCACTTT	CASSRGDSSNSPLHF
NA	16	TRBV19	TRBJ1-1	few	TGTGCCAGTAGTATTTCACAGGTCAACATGAACACTGAAGCTTTCTTT	CASSISQVNMNTEAFF
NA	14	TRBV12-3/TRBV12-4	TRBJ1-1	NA	TGTGCCAGCAAACTCGGGGGGGCCAACACTGAAGCTTTCTTT	CASKLGGANTEAFF
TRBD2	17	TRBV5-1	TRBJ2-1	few	TGCGCCAGCAGCGGGGGACTAGCGGGCATTTCCTACAATGAGCAGTTCTTC	CASSGGLAGISYNEQFF
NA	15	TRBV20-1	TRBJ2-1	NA	TGCAGTGCTAGAGATCAGGGGTGGTACTACAATGAGCAGTTCTTC	CSARDQGWYYNEQFF
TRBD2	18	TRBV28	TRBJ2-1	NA	TGTGCCAGCAGCTCGGGACTAGCGGGAGGGAGCTCCTACAATGAGCAGTTCTTC	CASSSGLAGGSSYNEQFF
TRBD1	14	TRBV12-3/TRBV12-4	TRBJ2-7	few	TGTGCCAGCAGTTTAGTCGGACAGGGGGGCGAGCAGTACTTC	CASSLVGQGGEQYF
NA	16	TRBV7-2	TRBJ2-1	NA	TGTGCCAGCAGCTTAGAGGTGGGGTCTAGCTACAATGAGCAGTTCTTC	CASSLEVGSSYNEQFF
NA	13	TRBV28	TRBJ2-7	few	TGTGCCAGCAGTTTTAGGGGTACCTACGAGCAGTACTTC	CASSFRGTYEQYF
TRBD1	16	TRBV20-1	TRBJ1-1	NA	TGCAGTGCTAGATCACCGGGACAGGGGTCGGGAACTGAAGCTTTCTTT	CSARSPGQGSGTEAFF
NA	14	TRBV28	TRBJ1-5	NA	TGTGCCAGCGCCATTGGAGGGGACAATCAGCCCCAGCATTTT	CASAIGGDNQPQHF
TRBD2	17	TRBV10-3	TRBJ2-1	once	TGTGCCATCAGTTCCGGGACTAGCGGGAGTTTTATCAATGAGCAGTTCTTC	CAISSGTSGSFINEQFF
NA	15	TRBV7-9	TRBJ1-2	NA	TGTGCCAGCAGCCCGCAAGGGCGCCCAAACTATGGCTACACCTTC	CASSPQGRPNYGYTF
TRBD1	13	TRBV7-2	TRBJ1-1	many	TGTGCCAGCAGCTCATTCAGGGGGCGGGAAGCTTTCTTT	CASSSFRGREAFF
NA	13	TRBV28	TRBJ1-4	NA	TGTGCCAGCAGTTTTCGAGGAGATGAAAAACTGTTTTTT	CASSFRGDEKLFF
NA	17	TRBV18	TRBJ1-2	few	TGTGCCAGCTCACCGAGCAGCTCAATCAACCCTGCCTATGGCTACACCTTC	CASSPSSSINPAYGYTF
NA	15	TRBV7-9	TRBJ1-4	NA	TGTGCCAGCAGCTTTTCGACAGGAAGGGGTGAAAAACTGTTTTTT	CASSFSTGRGEKLFF
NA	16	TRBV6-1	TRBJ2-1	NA	TGTGCCAGCAGTTACATACACGGGAGTGGGTACAATGAGCAGTTCTTC	CASSYIHGSGYNEQFF
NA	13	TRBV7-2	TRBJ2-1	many	TGTGCCAGCACCTCGCCTATCGCCCATGAGCAGTTCTTC	CASTSPIAHEQFF
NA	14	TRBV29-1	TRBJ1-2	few	TGCAGCGTTGATCTTCCGGACGGGAGGGGGGGCTACACCTTC	CSVDLPDGRGGYTF
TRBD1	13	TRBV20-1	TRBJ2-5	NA	TGCAGTGCTCTGGGACAGTCACAAGAGACCCAGTACTTC	CSALGQSQETQYF
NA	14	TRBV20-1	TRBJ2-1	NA	TGCAGTGCTATTCGGCGGGGAACCTACAATGAGCAGTTCTTC	CSAIRRGTYNEQFF
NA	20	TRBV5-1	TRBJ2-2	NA	TGCGCCAGCAGCTTGGCCGGGGGTAACGAGCGGAGAGGGAACACCGGGGAGCTGTTTTTT	CASSLAGGNERRGNTGELFF
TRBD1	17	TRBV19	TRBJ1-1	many	TGTGCCAGTAGTCCTTACTTCAGGACAGGGGAGAACACTGAAGCTTTCTTT	CASSPYFRTGENTEAFF